The next 22 T cell receptor beta chains were all read from a single sample in a study of neurological immune-mediated disorders. TCRdb redid the calling of the 5' RACE reads with MiXCR, one entry per CDR3 protein. This sample yields 20,000 or so distinct CDR3 sequences, of which about 2.8% are seen a single time; 5.5% belongs to the top ten. Sequencing was carried out using PBMCs. The receptor set was obtained from a woman between 18 and 29 years old with multiple sclerosis.

This clonotype was seen ten or more times. This chain connects TRBV10-3 to TRBJ2-1; 9 bases match TRBD1. The junction had 1 base not matched to a gene; V was cut back by 7 bases and J by 6 bases. This CDR3 contains 12 residues. Looked up from germline, CDR1 is ENHRY and CDR2 is SYGVKD. The CDR3 sequence: CAITDRGNEQFF. In DNA form, the CDR3 reads TGTGCCATCACGGACAGGGGCAATGAGCAGTTCTTC.

There are many counts of this clonotype. The V call is TRBV7-9, the J call TRBJ2-5; 7 bases agree with TRBD1. CDR1 and CDR2 from the germline V gene are SEHNR and FQNEAQ (reference sequence). This CDR3 has 14 amino acids. V lost 4 bases, J lost 4 bases, and 6 bases stayed unmatched. CDR3 sequence (DNA): TGTGCCAGCAGCTGGGGACAGCAGAGAGAGACCCAGTACTTC. Amino acids: CASSWGQQRETQYF.

This clonotype was recorded many times. The chain combines TRBV24-1 with TRBJ2-3, with 8 bases aligning to TRBD2. V dropped 2 bases and J dropped 3; count of bases not matched to a gene: 3. The CDR3 extends over 15 amino acids. Germline V gives CDR1 KGHDR, CDR2 SFDVKD. CDR3 coding DNA: TGTGCCACCAGTGATTCGGGGGGGGAGACAGATACGCAGTATTTT. Encoded protein: CATSDSGGETDTQYF.

This clonotype was detected only a few times. The conserved closing phenylalanine or tryptophan is absent in this CDR3, likely reflecting a read error. The chain uses TRBV7-2 and TRBJ1-2, with no clear D. The CDR3 covers 14 residues. Trimming removed 1 base at V and 4 bases at J, with 10 bases between. Germline CDR1 and CDR2: SGHTA and FQGNSA. This chain's CDR3 is CASSLEAGPYGYTN. The CDR3 DNA is TGTGCCAGCAGCTTAGAGGCAGGCCCCTATGGCTACACCAAC.

There are many counts of this clonotype. This chain connects TRBV3-1 to TRBJ2-7, with 8 bases aligning to TRBD1. This CDR3 is 14 amino acids long. The germline CDR1 and CDR2 sequences are LGHDT and YNNKEL (reference sequence). After removal of 4 bases from V and 3 bases from J, the junction contained 5 bases not matched to a gene. CDR3 loop: CASSPPGTGYEQYF. In DNA form, the CDR3 reads TGTGCCAGCAGCCCCCCGGGGACAGGCTACGAGCAGTACTTC.

This clonotype was found many times. This sequence joins TRBV6-6 and TRBJ1-1; 7 bases are a match to TRBD1. CDR3 size: 17 residues. Germline values: CDR1 MNHNY, CDR2 SVGAGI (reference sequence). Trimming took 4 bases from V and 6 from J; bases not matched to a gene: 17. The CDR3 reads CASSFTPGASRGSEAFF. The CDR3 DNA reads TGTGCCAGCAGTTTTACTCCCGGAGCCAGCAGGGGGTCTGAAGCTTTCTTT.

This clonotype has ten or more counts. This rearrangement joins TRBV27 to TRBJ1-1; tentatively, D is TRBD1 (5 bases). Germline V gene data show CDR1 as MNHEY and CDR2 as SMNVEV (reference sequence). Trimming removed 6 bases from V and 1 base from J, with 21 bases in between. The CDR3 extends over 17 amino acids. The chain's CDR3 is CASSYLTTGGKNTEAFF. The CDR3 bases are TGTGCCAGCAGCTACCTCACCACCGGGGGGAAGAACACTGAAGCTTTCTTT.

At least ten counts were recorded for this clonotype. CDR3 region: CASRTEGGVDYNEQFF. CDR3 in DNA: TGCGCCAGCAGGACAGAGGGGGGGGTAGATTACAATGAGCAGTTCTTC. The chain employs TRBV5-1 and TRBJ2-1; D is perhaps TRBD2 (7 bases). CDR1 and CDR2 from the germline V gene are SGHRS and YFSETQ. The length of the CDR3 is 16 residues. Trimming stripped 5 bases from V and 4 bases from J, with 19 bases between.

There are many counts of this clonotype. V is TRBV10-3 and J is TRBJ2-1, with D uncertain. V lost 2 bases and J 0 bases, leaving 11 bases between the germline ends. Germline CDR1 ENHRY, CDR2 SYGVKD. This CDR3 comprises 16 residues. DNA for the CDR3: TGTGCCATCAGTGAGATTGGCGAAAGCTCCTACAATGAGCAGTTCTTC. Its translation: CAISEIGESSYNEQFF.

This clonotype was seen many times. This chain links TRBV3-1 with TRBJ2-1, with unresolved D. V gave up 1 base and J gave up 6 bases, with 7 bases separating them. CDR3 length equals 13 residues. Germline V lookup: CDR1 LGHDT, CDR2 YNNKEL (reference sequence). CDR3 sequence: CASSQVLLNEQFF. The DNA of the CDR3 is TGTGCCAGCAGCCAAGTCCTACTCAATGAGCAGTTCTTC.

This clonotype has a count of ten or more. The chain joins TRBV5-5 to TRBJ2-3; D not resolved. This CDR3 is built from 12 residues. Germline assignment: CDR1 SGHKS and CDR2 YYEKEE (reference sequence). V lost 0 bases and J 4 bases, leaving 3 bases between the germline ends. The CDR3 DNA reads TGTGCCAGCAGCTTGGGAGCAGATACGCAGTATTTT. Protein: CASSLGADTQYF.

J is TRBJ2-7 and V is TRBV3-1, with D perhaps matching TRBD2 (6 bases). The germline CDR1 and CDR2 sequences are LGHDT and YNNKEL (reference sequence). CDR3 length: 14 residues. Deletions cut 7 bases from V and 4 bases from J, with 17 bases between. Written as DNA, the CDR3 is TGTGCCAGCACCAGAGTCAGGGACTCTTACGAGCAGTACTTC. This encodes CASTRVRDSYEQYF.

The gene calls are TRBV21-1 and TRBJ1-3; the listed D gene, TRBD1, was not tested against the DNA. TRBV21-1 is a pseudogene segment. The CDR3 sequence is 15 residues long. The chain's CDR3 is CASSTQGGAGNTIYF. In DNA form, the CDR3 reads TGTGCCAGCAGCACCCAGGGAGGCGCTGGAAACACCATATATTTT.

By share, this clonotype counts as medium-sized. This chain joins TRBV7-2 and TRBJ2-1; D is undetermined. Trimming took off 9 bases at V and 5 bases at J, with 20 bases between the two ends. There are 15 residues in the CDR3. Germline V gene data show CDR1 as SGHTA and CDR2 as FQGNSA. For the CDR3, the DNA is TGTGCCAGGCCGTCAGACGATCACACCGACAATGAGCAGTTCTTC. Protein: CARPSDDHTDNEQFF.

This clonotype was counted ten times or more. Here the CDR3 DNA reads TGTGCCAGCAGCCAACGAAGGGTGGGAAACACTGAAGCTTTCTTT. This gives the protein CASSQRRVGNTEAFF. The chain uses TRBV3-1 and TRBJ1-1; D gene unclear. The V end was cut by 2 bases, the J end by 2 bases, with 12 bases between. Germline lookup yields CDR1 LGHDT and CDR2 YNNKEL (reference sequence). CDR3 length equals 15 residues.

This clonotype has at least ten counts. The V gene is TRBV28, the J gene TRBJ1-2; D call uncertain. Germline CDR1 and CDR2: MDHEN and SYDVKM. The V and J ends lost 0 bases and 5 bases respectively, with 22 bases between them. The CDR3 has 18 amino acids. The CDR3 spells CASSLWEMLQGGEYGYTF. In DNA form, the CDR3 reads TGTGCCAGCAGTTTATGGGAGATGTTGCAAGGCGGGGAATATGGCTACACCTTC.

This clonotype was counted at least ten times. J is TRBJ2-5 and V is TRBV7-8; D is ambiguous. The CDR3 is made up of 14 amino acids. The germline gives CDR1 SGHVS, CDR2 FQNEAQ. The V end was cut by 0 bases, the J end by 3 bases, with 8 bases between. The CDR3 DNA reads as TGTGCCAGCAGCTTAGCGGTCGAGAAAGAGACCCAGTACTTC. Translation: CASSLAVEKETQYF.

This clonotype was recorded at least ten times. J is TRBJ2-1 and V is TRBV20-1; D is unclear. Germline V lookup: CDR1 DFQATT, CDR2 SNEGSKA (reference sequence). The CDR3 runs to 15 residues. V shed 0 bases and J shed 0 bases, with 9 bases lying between them. CDR3 in amino acids: CSARDDQSSYNEQFF. CDR3 nucleotides: TGCAGTGCTAGAGATGATCAGAGCTCCTACAATGAGCAGTTCTTC.

This clonotype is medium-sized in the sample. The chain carries TRBV5-1 and TRBJ2-1; D possibly corresponds to TRBD1 (6 bases). V was cut by 4 bases and J by 0 bases, with 8 bases left in between. CDR1 and CDR2 from the germline V gene are SGHRS and YFSETQ. This CDR3 comprises 14 residues. The CDR3 protein is CASSVGGSYNEQFF. The CDR3 coding sequence is TGCGCCAGCAGCGTAGGGGGCTCCTACAATGAGCAGTTCTTC.

Ten or more counts support this clonotype. V gene TRBV2 combines with J gene TRBJ2-3, with 9 bases lining up with TRBD2. The CDR3 totals 14 residues. The V and J ends lost 6 bases and 0 bases, in that order; junction bases with no gene match: 1. Germline-derived CDR1 and CDR2 are SNHLY and FYNNEI. This chain's CDR3 is CASRSGRSTDTQYF. CDR3 in DNA: TGTGCCAGCAGGAGCGGGAGGAGCACAGATACGCAGTATTTT.

This clonotype is medium-sized. The chain links TRBV27 to TRBJ2-3; 8 bases match TRBD2. The CDR3 is 13 amino acids. Germline lookup yields CDR1 MNHEY and CDR2 SMNVEV (reference sequence). Unmatched junction bases numbered 3, after V lost 4 bases and J lost 6 bases. The CDR3 region has the DNA TGTGCCAGCAGTTCTCGACTAGCGGATACGCAGTATTTT. It encodes CASSSRLADTQYF.

This clonotype was counted many times. The chain uses TRBV12-3 or TRBV12-4 and TRBJ1-2; TRBD1 might be the D (6 bases). CDR3 length: 13 amino acids. V lost 3 bases, J lost 5 bases, and 10 bases lay in between. CDR3 sequence reads: CASSLNQGYGYTF. CDR3 in DNA: TGTGCCAGCAGTTTGAATCAGGGGTATGGCTACACCTTC.